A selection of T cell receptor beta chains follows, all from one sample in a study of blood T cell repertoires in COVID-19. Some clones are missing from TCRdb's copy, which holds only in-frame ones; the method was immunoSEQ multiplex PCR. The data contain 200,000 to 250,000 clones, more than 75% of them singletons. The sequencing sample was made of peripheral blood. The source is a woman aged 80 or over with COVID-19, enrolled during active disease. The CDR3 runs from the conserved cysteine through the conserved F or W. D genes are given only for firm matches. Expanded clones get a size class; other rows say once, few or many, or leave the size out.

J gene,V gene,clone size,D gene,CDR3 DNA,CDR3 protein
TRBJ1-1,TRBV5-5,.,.,TGTGCCAGCAGCTTGGACAGGGTGGCTGAAGCTTTCTTT,CASSLDRVAEAFF
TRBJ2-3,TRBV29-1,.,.,TGCAGCGTGGGCAGGGGCGCAGATACGCAGTATTTT,CSVGRGADTQYF
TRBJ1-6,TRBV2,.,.,TGTGCCAGCAGTTCGGGGGGGGAACTGCCCCTCCACTTT,CASSSGGELPLHF
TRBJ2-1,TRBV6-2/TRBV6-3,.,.,TGTGCCAGCAGTCTACACCAAACCGGGATCGATGAGCAGTTCTTC,CASSLHQTGIDEQFF
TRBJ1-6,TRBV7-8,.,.,TGTGCCAGCAGCCCCACTTTTAGCTCCTATAATTCACCCCTCCACTTT,CASSPTFSSYNSPLHF
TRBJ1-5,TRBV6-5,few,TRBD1,TGTGCCAGCAGTCGGACAGGTGATCAGCCCCAGCATTTT,CASSRTGDQPQHF
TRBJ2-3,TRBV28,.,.,TGTGCCAGCAGTCCGAGACCCAGGGGTCCAGATACGCAGTATTTT,CASSPRPRGPDTQYF
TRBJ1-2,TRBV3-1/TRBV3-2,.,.,TGTGCCAGCAGCCACCCAGGGTATGGCTACACCTTC,CASSHPGYGYTF
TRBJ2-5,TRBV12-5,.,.,TGTGCTAGTGGTTTGGACCTCACAGGACGGGAGTACCAAGAGACCCAGTACTTC,CASGLDLTGREYQETQYF
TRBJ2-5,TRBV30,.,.,TGTGCCTGGAGTCCCGGACTACTGAGGGATAAAGAGACCCAGTACTTC,CAWSPGLLRDKETQYF
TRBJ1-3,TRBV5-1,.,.,TGCGCCAGCACCGGTAGTGGAGTGCGCTCTGGAAACACCATATATTTT,CASTGSGVRSGNTIYF
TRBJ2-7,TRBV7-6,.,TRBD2,TGTGCCAGCAGCCGTACTAGCGGGGGGGCCGCTCGGTACGAGCAGTACTTC,CASSRTSGGAARYEQYF
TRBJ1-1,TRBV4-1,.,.,TGCGCCAGCAGCCAAGGTAGAGCGAACACTGAAGCTTTCTTT,CASSQGRANTEAFF
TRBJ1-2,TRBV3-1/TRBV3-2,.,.,TGTGCCAGCAGCCAAGAACAGGCAGCTAACTATGGCTACACCTTC,CASSQEQAANYGYTF
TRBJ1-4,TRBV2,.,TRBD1,TGTGCCAGCGGGGGGACAGGATTTAATGAAAAACTGTTTTTT,CASGGTGFNEKLFF
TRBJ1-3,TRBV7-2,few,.,TGTGCCAGCGCGAATCTGTGGGGGCCCGGAAACACCATATATTTT,CASANLWGPGNTIYF
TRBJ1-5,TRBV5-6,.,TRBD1,TGTGCCAGCAGCTCCTCGAGGACAGGCTCCTTGGGGCATCAGCCCCAGCATTTT,CASSSSRTGSLGHQPQHF
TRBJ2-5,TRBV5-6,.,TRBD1,TGTGCCAGCAGCTTATCGTTGGTAGGACAGGCAGAGACCCAGTACTTC,CASSLSLVGQAETQYF
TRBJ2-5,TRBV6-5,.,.,TGTGCCAGCTCCTCCCCAGGAAGAGAGACCCAGTACTTC,CASSSPGRETQYF
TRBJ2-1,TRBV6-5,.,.,TGTGCCAGCAGGGAGTACGGGTACAATGAGCAGTTCTTC,CASREYGYNEQFF
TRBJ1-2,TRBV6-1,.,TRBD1,TGTGCCAGCAGTGACCCCGGACAGGGGGTCCTTAACTATGGCTACACCTTC,CASSDPGQGVLNYGYTF
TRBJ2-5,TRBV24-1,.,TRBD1,TGTGCCACCAGTGACCCACCCGGGACAGGGGGTACAATAGGCCAAGAGACCCAGTACTTC,CATSDPPGTGGTIGQETQYF
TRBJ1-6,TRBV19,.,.,TGTGCCAGTAGGGCGCAGGGGCGGGATAATTCACCCCTCCACTTT,CASRAQGRDNSPLHF
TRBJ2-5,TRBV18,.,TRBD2,TGTGCCAGCTCACCATTTCCGTCGACTAGCCGAGGTCAAGAGACCCAGTACTTC,CASSPFPSTSRGQETQYF
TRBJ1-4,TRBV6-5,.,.,TGTGCCAGCAGGACTTGGGGGGCAACTAATGAAAAACTGTTTTTT,CASRTWGATNEKLFF
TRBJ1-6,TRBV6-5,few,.,TGTGCCAGCAGTTACGGCAATTCACCCCTCCACTTT,CASSYGNSPLHF
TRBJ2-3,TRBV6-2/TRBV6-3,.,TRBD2,TGTGCCAGCAGTTTGGCGGGGGGGCTTAGAGATACGCAGTATTTT,CASSLAGGLRDTQYF
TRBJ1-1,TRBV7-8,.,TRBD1,TGTGCCAGCAGGATCGGACAGGGGACGAACACTGAAGCTTTCTTT,CASRIGQGTNTEAFF
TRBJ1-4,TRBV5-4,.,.,TGTGCCAGCAGCTTGGCCGGTTCAAGCCAAAAACTGTTTTTT,CASSLAGSSQKLFF
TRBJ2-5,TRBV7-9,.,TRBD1,TGTGCCAGCAGCTTTAACAGGGGGCAGGGGGAGACCCAGTACTTC,CASSFNRGQGETQYF
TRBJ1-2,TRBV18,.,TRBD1,TGTGCCAGCCGACCGGCAGGGGGCAACTATGGCTACACCTTC,CASRPAGGNYGYTF
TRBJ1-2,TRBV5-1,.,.,TGCGCCAGCAGCTTGGAAGGAGGGCAAGGCTACACCTTC,CASSLEGGQGYTF
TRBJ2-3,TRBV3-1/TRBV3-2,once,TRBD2,TGTGCCAGCAGTCGTAATGGGGCTAGCGGGGGTGATACGCAGTATTTT,CASSRNGASGGDTQYF
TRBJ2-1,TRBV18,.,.,TGTGCCAGCTCACAAAGTCGAGGGTCGTCCTACAATGAGCAGTTCTTC,CASSQSRGSSYNEQFF
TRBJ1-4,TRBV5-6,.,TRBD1,TGTGCCAGCAGCTTGGGGGACAGGTCTAATGAAAAACTGTTTTTT,CASSLGDRSNEKLFF
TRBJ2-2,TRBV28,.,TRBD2,TGTGCCAGCAGTTCCTCAATAGCGGGAAAAACCGGGGAGCTGTTTTTT,CASSSSIAGKTGELFF
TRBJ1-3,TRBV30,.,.,TGTGCCTGGAGGCACATTGCTGGAAACACCATATATTTT,CAWRHIAGNTIYF
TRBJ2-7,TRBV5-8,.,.,TGTGCCAGCAGCTTGACAGGGTTTAAGCAGTACTTC,CASSLTGFKQYF